The clone carrying this T cell receptor beta chain was seen a handful of times. The antigen remains unidentified. This entry belongs to a study of T-cell memory formation after mild COVID-19. General observations from the study: Several responding clones turned up in pre-infection memory, indicating that cross-reactive memory may have taken part.

V was clipped by 2 bases and J by 2 bases, with 10 bases between them. The CDR3 sequence is 15 residues long. Germline V gene data show CDR1 as MNHEY and CDR2 as SMNVEV (reference sequence). Barcoded TCR alpha and TCR beta cDNA libraries with UMIs came from 5'RACE using constant-segment primers. MiXCR was run by TCRdb on the 5' RACE reads, yielding one entry per CDR3 protein. The repertoire holds around 430,000 distinct CDR3 sequences, about a sixth seen once, with about a fifth in the top ten. This chain connects TRBV27 to TRBJ1-5, with D possibly being TRBD1 (5 bases). The sequenced material came from PBMCs or a T cell subset sorted from them (not recorded which). The source of this sequence is a man aged 18 to 29 who had mild COVID-19 (a few samples of this study predate the infection). Cell type and time point are not known. The CDR3 DNA reads as TGTGCCAGCAGTTTACGGGGGGGTGGCAATCAGCCCCAGCATTTT. Residues: CASSLRGGGNQPQHF.